Listed below are T cell receptor beta chains from one sample, sequenced in a study of blood T cell repertoires in COVID-19. Repertoires were generated with immunoSEQ multiplex PCR, while TCRdb's copy carries only in-frame clones and drops some. The table lists tens of thousands of clones, about 85% of them singletons. The sequenced sample was peripheral blood. The receptors stem from a woman aged 80 or older with acute or convalescent COVID-19. Each CDR3 is given with its conserved first and last residue. D genes are given only for firm matches. Not all rows give a size; the values are once, few, many and, for expanded clones, a class.

v_gene	d_gene	abundance	j_gene	CDR3aa	CDR3nt
TRBV21-1	NA	NA	TRBJ2-7	CASIGGLAGGSSYEQYF	TGTGCCAGCATAGGGGGACTAGCGGGAGGTAGCTCCTACGAGCAGTACTTC
TRBV7-2	TRBD2	NA	TRBJ2-3	CASSFRGTSGTDTQYF	TGTGCCAGCAGCTTCAGGGGGACTAGCGGCACAGATACGCAGTATTTT
TRBV9	NA	NA	TRBJ2-2	CASSVRGNTGELFF	TGTGCCAGCAGCGTGCGGGGGAACACCGGGGAGCTGTTTTTT
TRBV6-1	NA	NA	TRBJ1-1	CASSEGAPGDTEAFF	TGTGCCAGCAGTGAAGGGGCCCCGGGGGACACTGAAGCTTTCTTT
TRBV5-1	TRBD1	NA	TRBJ1-3	CASSLVPGQGAGNTIYF	TGCGCCAGCAGCTTGGTGCCGGGACAGGGGGCCGGAAACACCATATATTTT
TRBV6-4	NA	NA	TRBJ1-1	CASSDYPGSTEAFF	TGTGCCAGCAGTGACTACCCAGGGTCTACTGAAGCTTTCTTT
TRBV2	TRBD1	medium-sized	TRBJ1-3	CASGQDFSGNTIYF	TGTGCCAGTGGACAGGACTTCTCTGGAAACACCATATATTTT
TRBV24-1	TRBD1	NA	TRBJ1-5	CATSQGGNQPQHF	TGTGCCACCAGTCAGGGGGGCAATCAGCCCCAGCATTTT
TRBV7-2	NA	NA	TRBJ1-5	CASSFGVQRLQHF	TGTGCCAGCAGCTTTGGAGTACAGCGGCTCCAGCATTTT
TRBV29-1	NA	once	TRBJ2-5	CSVKDGTYVQETQYF	TGCAGCGTGAAGGACGGGACATATGTCCAAGAGACCCAGTACTTC
TRBV6-6	TRBD1	NA	TRBJ1-5	CASSRYPGQGYNQPQHF	TGTGCCAGCAGTCGATATCCGGGACAGGGGTACAATCAGCCCCAGCATTTT
TRBV2	TRBD1	NA	TRBJ1-2	CASSEPAGGYGYTF	TGTGCCAGCAGTGAACCGGCAGGGGGTTATGGCTACACCTTC
TRBV5-1	TRBD2	NA	TRBJ2-2	CASSFSGESGAGELFF	TGCGCCAGCAGCTTTAGCGGGGAGTCCGGGGCCGGGGAGCTGTTTTTT
TRBV6-5	TRBD1	NA	TRBJ2-7	CASSRGQSREQYF	TGTGCCAGCAGTAGGGGACAGTCACGCGAGCAGTACTTC
TRBV28	NA	NA	TRBJ2-7	CASSRYEQYF	TGTGCCAGCAGCCGTTACGAGCAGTACTTC
TRBV30	NA	NA	TRBJ1-1	CAWSISGWDTEAFF	TGTGCCTGGAGTATCTCAGGGTGGGACACTGAAGCTTTCTTT
TRBV11-2	TRBD2	once	TRBJ2-1	CASSLVGRENEQFF	TGTGCCAGCAGCTTAGTGGGGCGGGAGAATGAGCAGTTCTTC
TRBV6-5	TRBD1	NA	TRBJ1-2	CASKSGQDPSGYTF	TGTGCCAGCAAATCGGGACAGGACCCTTCGGGCTACACCTTC
TRBV6-5	NA	NA	TRBJ2-2	CASSRDRIAGELFF	TGTGCCAGCTCCAGAGACAGGATCGCCGGGGAGCTGTTTTTT
TRBV5-8	NA	NA	TRBJ1-5	CASTSMSQPQHF	TGTGCCAGCACCTCAATGAGTCAGCCCCAGCATTTT
TRBV3-1/TRBV3-2	NA	once	TRBJ1-2	CASRGVRDWGGYTF	TGTGCCAGCAGGGGCGTTAGGGACTGGGGTGGCTACACCTTC
TRBV19	TRBD1	few	TRBJ2-1	CASSIGRGIQNEQFF	TGTGCCAGTAGTATCGGCAGGGGGATCCAAAATGAGCAGTTCTTC
TRBV5-1	TRBD1	NA	TRBJ2-7	CASSLVAGGEHEQYF	TGCGCCAGCAGCTTGGTCGCAGGGGGCGAACACGAGCAGTACTTC
TRBV5-8	NA	NA	TRBJ1-5	CASSFTGKNQPQHF	TGTGCCAGCAGCTTCACAGGGAAAAATCAGCCCCAGCATTTT
TRBV6-5	NA	NA	TRBJ2-5	CASSYPSFLETQYF	NA
TRBV14	NA	once	TRBJ2-3	CASSPTVRGTDTQYF	TGTGCCAGCAGCCCGACCGTCAGGGGCACAGATACGCAGTATTTT
TRBV5-1	TRBD2	NA	TRBJ2-3	CASSLAGGEDTQYF	TGCGCCAGCAGCTTGGCGGGGGGGGAAGATACGCAGTATTTT
TRBV4-3	TRBD1	few	TRBJ2-7	CASSQEARTGNAYEQYF	TGCGCCAGCAGCCAAGAAGCTCGGACAGGCAATGCCTACGAGCAGTACTTC
TRBV19	TRBD2	NA	TRBJ2-4	CASKGLAGGQGIQYF	TGTGCCAGTAAAGGACTAGCGGGGGGGCAGGGTATTCAGTACTTC
TRBV30	NA	once	TRBJ1-1	CAWSKGAGLAEAFF	TGTGCCTGGAGTAAAGGGGCCGGGTTGGCTGAAGCTTTCTTT
TRBV29-1	NA	NA	TRBJ2-7	CSVVQGKGSYEQYF	TGCAGCGTTGTCCAGGGCAAGGGCTCCTACGAGCAGTACTTC
TRBV29-1	NA	NA	TRBJ2-6	CSVVEDGANVLTF	TGCAGCGTTGTTGAGGATGGGGCCAACGTCCTGACTTTC
TRBV20-1	NA	NA	TRBJ1-5	CSASRLSGDQPQHF	TGCAGTGCTAGTAGGCTTAGCGGAGATCAGCCCCAGCATTTT
TRBV3-1/TRBV3-2	TRBD1	NA	TRBJ1-2	CASSLGTANYGYTF	TGTGCCAGCAGCCTTGGGACAGCTAACTATGGCTACACCTTC
TRBV7-9	TRBD1	NA	TRBJ2-2	CASSDRVGTGELFF	TGTGCCAGCAGCGACAGGGTAGGCACCGGGGAGCTGTTTTTT
TRBV6-2/TRBV6-3	TRBD1	NA	TRBJ2-3	CASSPGQGFSDTQYF	TGTGCCAGCAGCCCGGGACAGGGGTTTTCAGATACGCAGTATTTT
TRBV6-5	NA	NA	TRBJ1-6	CASSRTANSPLHF	TGTGCCAGCAGCCGGACAGCAAATTCACCCCTCCACTTT